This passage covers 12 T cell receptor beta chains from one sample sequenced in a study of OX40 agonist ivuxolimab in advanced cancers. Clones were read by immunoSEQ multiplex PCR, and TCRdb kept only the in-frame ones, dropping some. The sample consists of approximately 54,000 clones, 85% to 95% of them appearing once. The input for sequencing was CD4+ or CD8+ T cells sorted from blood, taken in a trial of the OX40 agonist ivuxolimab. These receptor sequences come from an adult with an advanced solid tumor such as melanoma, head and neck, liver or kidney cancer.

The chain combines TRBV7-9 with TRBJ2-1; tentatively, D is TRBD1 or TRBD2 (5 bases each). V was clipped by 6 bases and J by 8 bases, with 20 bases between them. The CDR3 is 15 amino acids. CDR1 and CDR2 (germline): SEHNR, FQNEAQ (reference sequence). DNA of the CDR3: TGTGCCAGCAGTCCTCCCGGGACCCGGTCGGATGAGCAGTTCTTC. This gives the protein CASSPPGTRSDEQFF.

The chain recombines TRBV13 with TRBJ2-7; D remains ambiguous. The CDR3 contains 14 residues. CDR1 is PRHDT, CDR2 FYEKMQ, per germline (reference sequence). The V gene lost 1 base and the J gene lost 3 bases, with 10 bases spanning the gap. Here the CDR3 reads CASSLEGSIYEQYF. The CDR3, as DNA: TGTGCCAGCAGCTTAGAAGGTTCCATCTACGAGCAGTACTTC.

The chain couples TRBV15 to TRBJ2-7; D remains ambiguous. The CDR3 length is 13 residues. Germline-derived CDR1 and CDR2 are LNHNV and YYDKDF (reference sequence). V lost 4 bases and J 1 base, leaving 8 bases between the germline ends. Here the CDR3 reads CATSTGGSYEQYF. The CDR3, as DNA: TGTGCCACCAGCACAGGCGGATCCTACGAGCAGTACTTC.

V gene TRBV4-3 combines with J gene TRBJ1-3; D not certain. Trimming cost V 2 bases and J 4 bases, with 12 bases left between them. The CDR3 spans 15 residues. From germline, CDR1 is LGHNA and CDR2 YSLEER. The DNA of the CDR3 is TGCGCCAGCAGCCAACTTACGCCACAGGGAAACACCATATATTTT. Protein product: CASSQLTPQGNTIYF.

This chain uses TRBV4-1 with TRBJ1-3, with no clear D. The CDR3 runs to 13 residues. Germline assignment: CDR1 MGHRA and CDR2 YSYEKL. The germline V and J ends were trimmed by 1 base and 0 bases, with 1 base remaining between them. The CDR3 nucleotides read TGCGCCAGCAGCCAAGTCTCTGGAAACACCATATATTTT. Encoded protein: CASSQVSGNTIYF.

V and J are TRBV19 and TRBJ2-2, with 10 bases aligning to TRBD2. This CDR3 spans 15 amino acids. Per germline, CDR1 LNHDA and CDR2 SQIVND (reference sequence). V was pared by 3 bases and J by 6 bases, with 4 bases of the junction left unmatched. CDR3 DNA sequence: TGTGCCAGTAGTATCAGCGGGAGGGCCGCCGGGGAGCTGTTTTTT. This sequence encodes CASSISGRAAGELFF.

The DNA for the CDR3 is TGCGCCAGCAGCCGAGGGACTAGGGGGTTCAATGAGCAGTTCTTC. It yields the protein CASSRGTRGFNEQFF. V is TRBV4-3 and J is TRBJ2-1; 8 nucleotides agree with TRBD2. The length of the CDR3 is 15 residues. Per germline, CDR1 LGHNA and CDR2 YSLEER. V was pared by 4 bases and J by 6 bases, with 8 bases of the junction left unmatched.

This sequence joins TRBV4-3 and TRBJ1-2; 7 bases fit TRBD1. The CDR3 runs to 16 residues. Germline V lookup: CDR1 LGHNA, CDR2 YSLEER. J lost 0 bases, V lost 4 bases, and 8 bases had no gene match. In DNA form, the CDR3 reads TGCGCCAGCAGCCGCAGTCGGACAGGAGCTAACTATGGCTACACCTTC. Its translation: CASSRSRTGANYGYTF.

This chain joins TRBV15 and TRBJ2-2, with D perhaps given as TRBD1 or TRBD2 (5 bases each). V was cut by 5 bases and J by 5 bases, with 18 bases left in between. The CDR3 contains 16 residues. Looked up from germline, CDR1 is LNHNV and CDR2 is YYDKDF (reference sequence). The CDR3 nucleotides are TGTGCCACCAGCCGGTATGGGGCCGAGGGGACCGGGGAGCTGTTTTTT. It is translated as CATSRYGAEGTGELFF.

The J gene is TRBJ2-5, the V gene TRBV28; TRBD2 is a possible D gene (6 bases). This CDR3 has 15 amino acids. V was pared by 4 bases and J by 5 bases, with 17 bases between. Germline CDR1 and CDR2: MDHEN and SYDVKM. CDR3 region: CASSSETRLGETQYF. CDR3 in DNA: TGTGCCAGCAGTTCAGAGACTAGGTTGGGGGAGACCCAGTACTTC.

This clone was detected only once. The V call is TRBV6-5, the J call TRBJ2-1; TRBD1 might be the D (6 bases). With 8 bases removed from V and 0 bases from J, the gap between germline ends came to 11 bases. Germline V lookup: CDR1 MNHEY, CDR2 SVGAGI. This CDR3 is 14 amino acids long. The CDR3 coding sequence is TGTGCCAGCTCCGGGACAAGCTCCTACAATGAGCAGTTCTTC. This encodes CASSGTSSYNEQFF.

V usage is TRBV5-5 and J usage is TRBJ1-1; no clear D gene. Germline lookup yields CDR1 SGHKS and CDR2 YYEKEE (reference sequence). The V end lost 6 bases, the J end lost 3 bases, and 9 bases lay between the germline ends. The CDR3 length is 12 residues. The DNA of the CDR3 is TGTGCCAGCAACATAGAGGACACTGAAGCTTTCTTT. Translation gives CASNIEDTEAFF.